Listed below are T cell receptor beta chains from one sample, sequenced in a study of T cells after yellow fever vaccination. MiXCR was run by TCRdb on the 5' RACE reads, yielding one entry per CDR3 protein. Of some 260,000 distinct CDR3 sequences listed, roughly 5.6% were seen once; the top ten hold 3% to 4%. Here the sequenced sample was CD4+ T cells sorted from PBMCs, taken on the day of the yellow fever booster vaccination. These receptors all stem from a man aged 18 to 30 who received the YFV17D yellow fever vaccine. CDR3s include the opening cysteine and the closing phenylalanine or tryptophan. A D gene is named only where the DNA matches it firmly. The size entry is marked missing in some rows and otherwise reads once, few, many or a size class.

D gene | J gene | V gene | clone size | CDR3 protein | CDR3 DNA
TRBD2 | TRBJ2-5 | TRBV10-3 | many | CAISGGIAGDQETQYF | TGTGCCATCAGTGGGGGTATAGCGGGGGACCAAGAGACCCAGTACTTC
NA | TRBJ2-2 | TRBV4-3 | many | CASSQDLGGELFF | TGCGCCAGCAGCCAAGACTTGGGTGGGGAGCTGTTTTTT
NA | TRBJ2-2 | TRBV7-2 | many | CASRGTPTGELFF | TGTGCCAGCAGAGGGACACCCACCGGGGAGCTGTTTTTT
NA | TRBJ2-7 | TRBV7-9 | few | CASSPGRSEEQYF | TGTGCCAGCAGCCCCGGACGGAGCGAAGAGCAGTACTTC
NA | TRBJ1-2 | TRBV9 | NA | CASSPTLGVNYGYTF | TGTGCCAGCAGCCCAACTCTTGGCGTAAACTATGGCTACACCTTC
NA | TRBJ2-7 | TRBV12-3/TRBV12-4 | many | CASSPWGTRDEQYF | TGTGCCAGCAGTCCATGGGGGACAAGGGACGAGCAGTACTTC
TRBD1 | TRBJ1-5 | TRBV29-1 | many | CSVAGQENQPQHF | TGCAGCGTGGCGGGACAGGAGAATCAGCCCCAGCATTTT
NA | TRBJ1-2 | TRBV5-1 | many | CASRSGQEDGYTF | TGCGCCAGCAGATCCGGACAAGAGGATGGCTACACCTTC
NA | TRBJ2-1 | TRBV25-1 | few | CASSPDWGAYNEQFF | TGTGCCAGCAGCCCCGACTGGGGCGCGTACAATGAGCAGTTCTTC
NA | TRBJ2-7 | TRBV11-2 | few | CASSFGYYEQYF | TGTGCCAGCAGCTTTGGGTACTACGAGCAGTACTTC
TRBD1 | TRBJ2-1 | TRBV5-1 | NA | CASSFDRAGEQFF | TGCGCCAGCAGCTTCGACAGGGCCGGTGAGCAGTTCTTC
NA | TRBJ1-1 | TRBV12-3/TRBV12-4 | NA | CASIYGPQFTEAFF | TGTGCCAGCATCTATGGCCCACAGTTTACTGAAGCTTTCTTT
TRBD1 | TRBJ2-2 | TRBV3-1 | few | CASSQLGQGTSGELFF | TGTGCCAGCAGCCAATTGGGACAGGGGACGAGCGGGGAGCTGTTTTTT
NA | TRBJ1-2 | TRBV5-5 | many | CASSLDGYTF | TGTGCCAGCAGCTTGGATGGCTACACCTTC
NA | TRBJ2-3 | TRBV2 | NA | CASSTDTPFSTDTQYF | TGTGCCAGCAGCACTGATACTCCGTTCTCCACAGATACGCAGTATTTT
NA | TRBJ2-1 | TRBV19 | NA | CASSIQTASLSEQFF | TGTGCCAGTAGTATACAAACGGCTAGTCTAAGTGAGCAGTTCTTC
NA | TRBJ2-6 | TRBV4-3 | few | CASSPVRVSGANVLTF | TGCGCCAGCAGCCCAGTTAGGGTCTCTGGGGCCAACGTCCTGACTTTC
TRBD1 | TRBJ2-7 | TRBV2 | NA | CASGRGPYEQYF | TGTGCCAGCGGCAGGGGGCCTTACGAGCAGTACTTC
NA | TRBJ2-3 | TRBV7-9 | NA | CASSLSVGFGTDTQYF | TGTGCCAGCAGCTTATCGGTAGGATTCGGCACAGATACGCAGTATTTT
NA | TRBJ2-3 | TRBV7-2 | few | CASSYQLASGTDTQYF | TGTGCCAGCAGCTACCAACTAGCATCAGGCACAGATACGCAGTATTTT
NA | TRBJ2-1 | TRBV6-2/TRBV6-3 | many | CASRPRILSSYNEQFF | TGTGCCAGCAGACCTCGGATCCTTAGCTCCTACAATGAGCAGTTCTTC
NA | TRBJ2-7 | TRBV6-2/TRBV6-3 | NA | CASSYDPGRGQYF | TGTGCCAGCAGTTACGACCCAGGTCGTGGGCAGTACTTC
TRBD2 | TRBJ2-7 | TRBV4-1 | few | CASSQGPPGTSGSYEQYF | TGCGCCAGCAGCCAAGGACCCCCCGGGACTAGCGGTTCCTACGAGCAGTACTTC
NA | TRBJ1-2 | TRBV12-3/TRBV12-4 | many | CASSFNGNYGYTF | TGTGCCAGCAGTTTTAACGGAAACTATGGCTACACCTTC
TRBD1 | TRBJ2-3 | TRBV19 | few | CAGWDSSTDTQYF | TGTGCCGGGTGGGACAGTTCCACAGATACGCAGTATTTT
NA | TRBJ1-5 | TRBV10-3 | few | CAISESVRNQPQHF | TGTGCCATCAGTGAGTCCGTAAGGAATCAGCCCCAGCATTTT
TRBD1 | TRBJ1-1 | TRBV20-1 | NA | CSARDGVVKGGRTEAFF | TGCAGTGCTAGAGATGGTGTTGTAAAAGGGGGCCGCACTGAAGCTTTCTTT
TRBD1 | TRBJ2-2 | TRBV7-2 | few | CASSPRGPTGELFF | TGTGCCAGCAGCCCGAGGGGGCCCACCGGGGAGCTGTTTTTT